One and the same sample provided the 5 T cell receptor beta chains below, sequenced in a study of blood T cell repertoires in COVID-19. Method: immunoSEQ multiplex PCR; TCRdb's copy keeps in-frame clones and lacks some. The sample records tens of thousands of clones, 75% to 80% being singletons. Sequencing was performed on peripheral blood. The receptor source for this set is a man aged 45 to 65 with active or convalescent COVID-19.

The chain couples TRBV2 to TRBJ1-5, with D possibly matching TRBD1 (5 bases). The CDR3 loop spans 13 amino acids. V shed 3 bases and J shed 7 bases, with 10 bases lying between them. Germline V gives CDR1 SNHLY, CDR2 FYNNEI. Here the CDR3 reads CASSEGGRQPQHF. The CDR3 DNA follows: TGTGCCAGCAGTGAGGGGGGTAGGCAGCCCCAGCATTTT.

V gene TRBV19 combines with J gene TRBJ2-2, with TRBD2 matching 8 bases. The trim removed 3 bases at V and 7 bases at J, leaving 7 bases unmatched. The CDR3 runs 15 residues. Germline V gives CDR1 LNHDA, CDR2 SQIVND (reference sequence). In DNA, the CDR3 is TGTGCCAGTAGTATGACACGGGAGGGGGACGGGGAGCTGTTTTTT. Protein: CASSMTREGDGELFF.

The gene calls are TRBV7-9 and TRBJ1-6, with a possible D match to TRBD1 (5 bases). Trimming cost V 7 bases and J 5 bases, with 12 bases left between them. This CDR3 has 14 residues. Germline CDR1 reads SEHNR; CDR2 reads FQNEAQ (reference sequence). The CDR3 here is CASTMGLNNSPLHF. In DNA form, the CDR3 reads TGTGCCAGCACCATGGGACTTAATAATTCACCCCTCCACTTT.

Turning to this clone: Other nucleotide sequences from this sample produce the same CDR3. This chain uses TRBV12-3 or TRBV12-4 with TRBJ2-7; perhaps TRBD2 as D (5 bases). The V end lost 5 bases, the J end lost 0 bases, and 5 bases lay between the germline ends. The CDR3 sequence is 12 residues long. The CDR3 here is CASSRDSYEQYF. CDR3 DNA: TGTGCCAGCAGTCGGGACTCCTACGAGCAGTACTTC.

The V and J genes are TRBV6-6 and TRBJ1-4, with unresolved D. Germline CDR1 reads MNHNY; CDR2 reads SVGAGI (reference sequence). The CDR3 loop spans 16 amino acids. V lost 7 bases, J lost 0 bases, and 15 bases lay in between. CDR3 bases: TGTGCCAGCACCTTCGGAGGAGGTACAACTAATGAAAAACTGTTTTTT. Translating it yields CASTFGGGTTNEKLFF.